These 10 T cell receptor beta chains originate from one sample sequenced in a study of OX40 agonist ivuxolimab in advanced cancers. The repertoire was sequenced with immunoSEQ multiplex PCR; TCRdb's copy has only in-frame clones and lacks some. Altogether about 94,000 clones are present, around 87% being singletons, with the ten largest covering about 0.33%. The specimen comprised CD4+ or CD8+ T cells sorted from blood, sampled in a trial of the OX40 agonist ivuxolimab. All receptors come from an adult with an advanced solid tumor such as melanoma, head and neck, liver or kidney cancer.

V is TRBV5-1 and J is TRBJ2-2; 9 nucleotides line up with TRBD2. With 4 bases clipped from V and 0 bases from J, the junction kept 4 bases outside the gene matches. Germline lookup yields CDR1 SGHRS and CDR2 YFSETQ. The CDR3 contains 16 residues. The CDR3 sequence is CASSDQRGANTGELFF. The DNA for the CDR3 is TGCGCCAGCAGCGACCAGCGGGGGGCGAACACCGGGGAGCTGTTTTTT.

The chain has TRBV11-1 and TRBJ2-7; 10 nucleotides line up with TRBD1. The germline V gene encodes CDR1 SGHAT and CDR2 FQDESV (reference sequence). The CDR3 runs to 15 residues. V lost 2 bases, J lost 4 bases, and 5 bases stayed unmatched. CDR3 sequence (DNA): TGTGCCAGCAGCTTAAGACAGGGGGCAGGATACGAGCAGTACTTC. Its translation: CASSLRQGAGYEQYF.

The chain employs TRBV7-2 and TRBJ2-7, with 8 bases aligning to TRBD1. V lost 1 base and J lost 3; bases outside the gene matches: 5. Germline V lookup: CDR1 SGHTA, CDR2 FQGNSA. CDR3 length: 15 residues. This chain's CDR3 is CASSLVGQGLYEQYF. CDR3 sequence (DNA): TGTGCCAGCAGCTTAGTCGGACAGGGACTCTACGAGCAGTACTTC. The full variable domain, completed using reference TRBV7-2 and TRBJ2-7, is GAGVSQSPSNKVTEKGKDVELRCDPISGHTALYWYRQSLGQGLEFLIYFQGNSAPDKSGLPSDRFSAERTGGSVSTLTIQRTQQEDSAVYLCASSLVGQGLYEQYFGPGTRLTVT.

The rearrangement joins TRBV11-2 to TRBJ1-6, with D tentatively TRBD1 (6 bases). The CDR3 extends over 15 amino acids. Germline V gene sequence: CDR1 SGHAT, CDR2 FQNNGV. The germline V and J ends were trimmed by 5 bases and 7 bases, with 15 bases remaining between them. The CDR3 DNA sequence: TGTGCCAGCAGCGCAAACAGGGCTGGGAATTCACCCCTCCACTTT. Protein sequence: CASSANRAGNSPLHF.

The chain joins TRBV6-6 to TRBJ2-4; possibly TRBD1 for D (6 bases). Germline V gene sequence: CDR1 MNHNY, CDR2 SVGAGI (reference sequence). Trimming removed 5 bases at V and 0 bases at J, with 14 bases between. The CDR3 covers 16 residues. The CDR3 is CASSPGTQIAKNIQYF. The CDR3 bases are TGTGCCAGCAGTCCGGGGACACAAATAGCCAAAAACATTCAGTACTTC.

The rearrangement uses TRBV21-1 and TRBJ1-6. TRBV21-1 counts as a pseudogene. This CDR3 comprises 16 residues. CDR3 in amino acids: CASSKRPWGIDSPLHF. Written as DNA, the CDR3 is TGTGCCAGCAGCAAAAGGCCGTGGGGTATAGACTCACCCCTCCACTTT.

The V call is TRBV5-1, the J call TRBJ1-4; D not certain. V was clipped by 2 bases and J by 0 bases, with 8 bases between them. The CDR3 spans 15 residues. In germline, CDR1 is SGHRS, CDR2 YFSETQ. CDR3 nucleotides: TGCGCCAGCAGCTTCCAGAGTGCAACTAATGAAAAACTGTTTTTT. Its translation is CASSFQSATNEKLFF.

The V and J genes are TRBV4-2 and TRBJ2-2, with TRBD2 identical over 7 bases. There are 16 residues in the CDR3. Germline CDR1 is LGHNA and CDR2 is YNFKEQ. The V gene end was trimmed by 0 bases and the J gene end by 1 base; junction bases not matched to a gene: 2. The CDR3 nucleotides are TGTGCCAGCAGCCAAGAGACTAGCCAGAACACCGGGGAGCTGTTTTTT. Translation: CASSQETSQNTGELFF.

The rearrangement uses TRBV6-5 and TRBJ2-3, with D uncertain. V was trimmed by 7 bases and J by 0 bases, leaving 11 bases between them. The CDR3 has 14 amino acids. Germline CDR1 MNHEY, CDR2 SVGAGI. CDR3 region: CASKISTSTDTQYF. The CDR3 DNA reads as TGTGCCAGCAAAATAAGTACTAGCACAGATACGCAGTATTTT.

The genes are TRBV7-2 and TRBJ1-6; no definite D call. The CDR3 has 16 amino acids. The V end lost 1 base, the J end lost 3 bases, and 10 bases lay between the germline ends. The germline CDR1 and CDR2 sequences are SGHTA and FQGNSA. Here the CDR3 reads CASSLVAGDYNSPLHF. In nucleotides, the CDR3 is TGTGCCAGCAGCTTAGTTGCAGGCGACTATAATTCACCCCTCCACTTT.